This TCR beta chain was sequenced in a study of blood T cell repertoires in COVID-19. Study at large: COVID-19 samples, acute and convalescent, were from the United States, Italy and Spain.

Cohorts were assigned according to the clinical history that participants reported. V was pared by 1 base and J by 6 bases, with 16 bases between. The CDR3 is 15 residues long. The germline CDR1 and CDR2 sequences are SGHKS and YYEKEE (reference sequence). Here immunoSEQ multiplex PCR was the method, and the copy in TCRdb shows in-frame clones only, minus some. Of 290,000 or so clones listed, 90% were seen once; the top ten hold approximately 1.2%. The chain recombines TRBV5-5 with TRBJ1-1; D is possibly TRBD1 (5 bases). Sequenced sample: PBMCs or T cells enriched from blood (not recorded which). This TCR was recovered from a woman aged 25 to 39 who had recovered from COVID-19. DNA for the CDR3: TGTGCCAGCAGCTTGTGGGGGGGAGCTGAGTCTGAAGCTTTCTTT. Translation gives CASSLWGGAESEAFF.